Listed below are T cell receptor beta chains from one sample, sequenced in a study of blood T cell repertoires in COVID-19. TCRdb's copy holds only in-frame clones and misses some; the assay was immunoSEQ multiplex PCR. Of under 200,000 clones listed, 90% were seen once; the top ten hold approximately 0.5%. The sequencing sample was made of peripheral blood. The receptors stem from a man aged 45-60 years with acute or convalescent COVID-19. The CDR3 runs from the conserved cysteine through the conserved F or W. The D gene is left open where the match is weak. Where a row states a size, it is once, few, many or the class of an expanded clone; other rows omit it.

v_call	d_call	clone_size	j_call	cdr3_nt	cdr3_aa
TRBV10-3	TRBD2	-	TRBJ2-7	TGTGCCATCAGTAAACTAGCGGGAGGCACCTACGAGCAGTACTTC	CAISKLAGGTYEQYF
TRBV6-1	TRBD2	-	TRBJ2-7	TGTGCCAGCAGTGATGGGCTAGCGGGGTACTCCTACGAGCAGTACTTC	CASSDGLAGYSYEQYF
TRBV27	-	once	TRBJ1-1	TGTGCCAGCAGTTTCGGGTTCAACACTGAAGCTTTCTTT	CASSFGFNTEAFF
TRBV11-3	TRBD1	-	TRBJ2-2	TGTGCCAGCAGCTCTTCCCAGGGACAGGCATACACCGGGGAGCTGTTTTTT	CASSSSQGQAYTGELFF
TRBV24-1	-	-	TRBJ1-5	TGTGCCACCCAACGGGGTTTCAATCAGCCCCAGCATTTT	CATQRGFNQPQHF
TRBV7-9	-	-	TRBJ2-1	TGTGCCAGCAGCCCGTCACAGGGTGGGGGTGAGCAGTTCTTC	CASSPSQGGGEQFF
TRBV6-5	-	-	TRBJ1-3	TGTGCCAGCACCGAGGCCCGCTTAGCGGTCACCATATATTTT	CASTEARLAVTIYF
TRBV15	-	few	TRBJ1-6	TGTGCCACCAGCTGGAGCTATAATTCACCCCTCCACTTT	CATSWSYNSPLHF
TRBV5-1	-	-	TRBJ2-1	TGCGCCAGCAGTTTCTTGATGGAGGCCAATGAGCAGTTCTTC	CASSFLMEANEQFF
TRBV3-1/TRBV3-2	TRBD1	-	TRBJ2-1	TGTGCCAGCAGCCAAGGGACAGGGGACTCGGTTGAGCAGTTCTTC	CASSQGTGDSVEQFF
TRBV30	TRBD1	-	TRBJ2-5	TGTGCCTGGAGCGGACAGGGGGCAGAGACCCAGTACTTC	CAWSGQGAETQYF
TRBV7-2	-	-	TRBJ2-3	TGTGCCAGCAGCTTACGGGTGGATAGGCAGTATTTT	CASSLRVDRQYF
TRBV7-8	TRBD1	-	TRBJ2-1	TGTGCCAGCAGCTTAGGACAGGGGGCTTCTCATGAGCAGTTCTTC	CASSLGQGASHEQFF
TRBV21-1	-	-	TRBJ1-5	TGTGCCAGCACTCAAGGAGGGGTAGGGGGCAATCAGCCCCAGCATTTT	CASTQGGVGGNQPQHF
TRBV7-2	-	-	TRBJ2-1	TGTGCCAGCAGCACCCGGACTGGGAATGAGCAGTTCTTC	CASSTRTGNEQFF
TRBV30	-	-	TRBJ1-5	TGTGCCTGGAGTACAACGTTGGGCCCCCAGCATTTT	CAWSTTLGPQHF
TRBV7-3	TRBD2	-	TRBJ2-3	TGTGCCAGCAGCAGATGGACTAGCGGGGGGGTAGCTACGCAGTATTTT	CASSRWTSGGVATQYF
TRBV5-5	-	-	TRBJ1-1	TGTGCCAGCAGCTTTTCGGTCGGAGGAAACACTGAAGCTTTCTTT	CASSFSVGGNTEAFF
TRBV7-8	-	-	TRBJ1-4	TGTGCCAGCAGCTTAAGGGGCGCGACTAATGAAAAACTGTTTTTT	CASSLRGATNEKLFF
TRBV27	-	-	TRBJ1-2	TGTGCCAGCAGTTGGTCAGTGGACTATGGCTACACCTTC	CASSWSVDYGYTF
TRBV9	TRBD2	-	TRBJ2-2	TGTGCCAGCAGTGAAGCGGGAGGGCCAGTCGGGGAGCTGTTTTTT	CASSEAGGPVGELFF
TRBV19	-	-	TRBJ1-3	TGTGCCAGTAGTATAACAAGCGGGACCTCTGGAAACACCATATATTTT	CASSITSGTSGNTIYF
TRBV6-2/TRBV6-3	-	-	TRBJ1-5	TGTGCCAGCAGTTACTACGGGGGTGGCAATCAGCCCCAGCATTTT	CASSYYGGGNQPQHF
TRBV4-3	-	-	TRBJ2-3	TGCGCCAGCAGCCTGGGGGGTGGCACAGATACGCAGTATTTT	CASSLGGGTDTQYF
TRBV4-1	-	-	TRBJ1-4	TGCGCCACGACGGACACGGCAATTGAAAAACTGTTTTTT	CATTDTAIEKLFF
TRBV28	-	-	TRBJ1-1	TGTGCCAGCAGTACCCCGGGGGGGCGGGTGAACACTGAAGCTTTCTTT	CASSTPGGRVNTEAFF
TRBV7-2	-	-	TRBJ1-2	TGTGCCAGCAGCCCGCGCCAGGGTAACTATGGCTACACCTTC	CASSPRQGNYGYTF
TRBV6-5	TRBD2	-	TRBJ2-5	TGTGCCGGCGAGATAGCGGGGAGGGAGACCCAGTACTTC	CAGEIAGRETQYF
TRBV11-2	-	-	TRBJ1-4	TGTGCCAGCAGCTTAGGAACAGGGATTGGTGAAAAACTGTTTTTT	CASSLGTGIGEKLFF
TRBV7-2	-	-	TRBJ2-3	TGTGCCAGCAGCCGTACGCCGGGAGAGCAGTATTTT	CASSRTPGEQYF
TRBV30	-	-	TRBJ1-2	TGTGCCTGGATCCCCGCCGGGGTCGGTGGCTACACCTTC	CAWIPAGVGGYTF
TRBV30	TRBD1	-	TRBJ2-3	TGTGCCTGGAGCAGACAGGGGCCAATCACAGATACGCAGTATTTT	CAWSRQGPITDTQYF
TRBV7-9	TRBD2	-	TRBJ2-2	TGTGCCAGCAGCCCAAGACTAGCGGGGGGGCCGATCACCGGGGAGCTGTTTTTT	CASSPRLAGGPITGELFF
TRBV5-1	TRBD1	-	TRBJ2-5	TGCGCCAGCAGCCCGGACAGGAAAGAGACCCAGTACTTC	CASSPDRKETQYF
TRBV28	TRBD1	-	TRBJ1-2	TGTGCCAGCAGCCAACAGGGGGACGGCTACACCTTC	CASSQQGDGYTF
TRBV6-2/TRBV6-3	-	once	TRBJ2-5	TGTGCCAGCAGTTCTCACTCCCCGGTTCAAGAGACCCAGTACTTC	CASSSHSPVQETQYF
TRBV18	-	-	TRBJ1-5	TGTGCCAGCTCACCAGGGCTGAATCAGCCCCAGCATTTT	CASSPGLNQPQHF
TRBV5-8	-	-	TRBJ1-5	TGTGCCAGCAGCTTGACCGGGAGCAATCAGCCCCAGCATTTT	CASSLTGSNQPQHF
TRBV5-1	-	-	TRBJ2-5	TGCGCCAGCAGCTTGTGGTGGAGGCAGGAGACCCAGTACTTC	CASSLWWRQETQYF
TRBV10-3	TRBD1	-	TRBJ1-1	TGTGCCATCAGTTGGGACAGCGAGAACACTGAAGCTTTCTTT	CAISWDSENTEAFF
TRBV28	TRBD1	-	TRBJ1-5	TGTGCCAGCAGTCCCCCCCGGACAGGGGCAGGCAATCAGCCCCAGCATTTT	CASSPPRTGAGNQPQHF
TRBV10-3	-	-	TRBJ2-1	TGTGCCATCAGGGAATCGGGTAGCTCCTACAATGAGCAGTTCTTC	CAIRESGSSYNEQFF
TRBV5-8	-	once	TRBJ2-3	TGTGCCAGCAGCTTTGACGCAGGCCGGAGGGTAGATACGCAGTATTTT	CASSFDAGRRVDTQYF
TRBV27	-	-	TRBJ1-2	TGTGCCAGCAGTTTATCGAAAAGCCGGGTCTATGGCTACACCTTC	CASSLSKSRVYGYTF
TRBV7-9	-	-	TRBJ2-5	TGTGCCGGCAGCTCTCATAGGGGAACAGACACCCGAGACAGGGAGACCCAGTACTTC	CAGSSHRGTDTRDRETQYF
TRBV5-5	-	-	TRBJ1-4	TGTGCCAGCAGCTTGGGACATGCAACTAATGAAAAACTGTTTTTT	CASSLGHATNEKLFF
TRBV7-9	-	few	TRBJ2-2	TGTGCCAGCCAAAAGGGGAACGGGGAGCTGTTTTTT	CASQKGNGELFF